This passage covers 17 T cell receptor beta chains from one sample sequenced in a study (TCRdb year 2016). The protocol used for the library was RT-PCR. Data came from an Illumina MiSeq. TCRdb applied fastp at Q25 and MiXCR to the public reads, then kept only in-frame beta chains. When rows share a CDR3 protein, they turn into one entry using the most common DNA and genes. Counted in this sample were about 680,000 distinct CDR3 sequences; 14% of them appeared once. About 3.6% of the sample is in the top ten clones. The material sequenced was memory CD4+ T cells from blood. These receptors originate from a female donor in good health, serving as a healthy control.

This clonotype was seen at least ten times. The gene calls are TRBV20-1 and TRBJ2-3, with 7 bases matching TRBD1. This CDR3 spans 13 amino acids. V shed 5 bases and J 4 bases; nucleotides not matched to a gene: 6. In germline, CDR1 is DFQATT, CDR2 SNEGSKA (reference sequence). The CDR3 is CSAYAQGADTQYF. CDR3 nucleotides: TGCAGTGCTTACGCGCAGGGGGCAGATACGCAGTATTTT.

In its sample, this clonotype was seen many times. The CDR3 loop is CASSPDAAPLHF. CDR3 sequence (DNA): TGTGCCAGCAGCCCAGATGCGGCACCCCTCCACTTT. V and J are TRBV6-5 and TRBJ1-6; D unresolved. The CDR3 loop spans 12 amino acids. Trimming removed 6 bases at V and 11 bases at J, with 11 bases between. CDR1 and CDR2 from the germline V gene are MNHEY and SVGAGI.

A few counts support this clonotype. The chain combines TRBV18 with TRBJ1-6; D call uncertain. This CDR3 contains 14 residues. V was shortened by 3 bases and J by 7 bases, with 10 bases between the two germline ends. The germline V gene encodes CDR1 KGHSH and CDR2 LQKENI. In DNA, the CDR3 is TGTGCCAGCTCACCGATCCAGGCGAATTCACCCCTCCACTTT. Translation: CASSPIQANSPLHF.

This clonotype has a count of ten or more. The CDR3 DNA is TGTGCCACCAGTGATTTGAGCGGCACTGAAGCTTTCTTT. As protein: CATSDLSGTEAFF. The genes are TRBV24-1 and TRBJ1-1; D unclear. CDR1 and CDR2 (germline): KGHDR, SFDVKD. V dropped 0 bases and J dropped 4 bases, with 5 bases sitting between them. This CDR3 has 13 residues.

The J gene is TRBJ2-3, the V gene TRBV2, with D possibly matching TRBD1 (7 bases). V lost 8 bases, J lost 1 base, and 10 bases lay in between. This CDR3 is built from 13 residues. Per germline, CDR1 SNHLY and CDR2 FYNNEI. The CDR3 sequence: CASGGTGTDTQYF. For the CDR3, the DNA is TGTGCCAGCGGGGGGACAGGCACAGATACGCAGTATTTT.

This clonotype was found a few times. Written as DNA, the CDR3 is TGCAGTGCTAGTTCCTCCAGTGAGACTAGAAAATACGAGCAGTACTTC. Its translation is CSASSSSETRKYEQYF. The rearrangement joins TRBV20-1 to TRBJ2-7; D might be TRBD2 (6 bases). V lost 3 bases and J lost 4, with 22 bases in between. Looked up from germline, CDR1 is DFQATT and CDR2 is SNEGSKA (reference sequence). This CDR3 is 16 amino acids long.

This chain connects TRBV28 to TRBJ1-2, with 9 positions matching TRBD1. The CDR3 sequence is 17 residues long. Germline CDR1 and CDR2: MDHEN and SYDVKM. V was clipped by 1 base and J by 0 bases; unmatched bases: 6. The CDR3 DNA follows: TGTGCCAGCAGTTTATCAAAGACAGGGGGGCCTAACTATGGCTACACCTTC. Its translation is CASSLSKTGGPNYGYTF.

V gene TRBV20-1 combines with J gene TRBJ2-7, with 9 bases matching TRBD2. The germline V gene has CDR1 DFQATT and CDR2 SNEGSKA (reference sequence). With V trimmed by 1 base and J by 5 bases, 6 bases remained unmatched. This CDR3 region has 14 residues. This CDR3 reads CSARGRLAGNEQYF. The CDR3 bases are TGCAGTGCTAGAGGGAGGCTAGCGGGAAACGAGCAGTACTTC.

The genes are TRBV28 and TRBJ1-2; D perhaps matches TRBD1 (5 bases). Looked up from germline, CDR1 is MDHEN and CDR2 is SYDVKM. Trimming left V 4 bases short and J 2 bases short, with 14 bases between. The CDR3 length is 15 residues. CDR3 sequence reads: CASSSPGVQNYGYTF. The CDR3 bases are TGTGCCAGCAGTTCCCCGGGGGTACAGAACTATGGCTACACCTTC.

This clonotype appeared many times. The V gene is TRBV12-3 or TRBV12-4, the J gene TRBJ2-1; 10 nucleotides align to TRBD2. Trimming took 3 bases from V and 10 from J; bases not matched to a gene: 9. The CDR3 spans 15 residues. CDR3 bases: TGTGCCAGCAGTTTCCCAGCGGGGGGGATGGGCGAGCAGTTCTTC. Amino acids: CASSFPAGGMGEQFF.

The sample holds many counts of this clonotype. The rearrangement joins TRBV4-2 to TRBJ2-4, with D perhaps TRBD2 (5 bases). The CDR3 runs to 13 residues. Between the trimmed V and J ends, which lost 5 bases and 7 bases, there was a span of 12 bases. Germline V gene sequence: CDR1 LGHNA, CDR2 YNFKEQ. DNA of the CDR3: TGTGCCAGCAGCAGAGGGATCCAGAACATTCAGTACTTC. Translated: CASSRGIQNIQYF.

V usage is TRBV11-2 and J usage is TRBJ2-7; 7 bases agree with TRBD1. The CDR3 is 15 amino acids. V dropped 0 bases and J dropped 3; count of bases not matched to a gene: 5. In germline, CDR1 is SGHAT, CDR2 FQNNGV. CDR3 loop: CASSLEAGGRYEQYF. The CDR3 coding sequence is TGTGCCAGCAGCTTAGAGGCAGGGGGTCGCTACGAGCAGTACTTC.

This clonotype appeared a few times. The J gene is TRBJ1-1, the V gene TRBV9; D call uncertain. With 3 bases removed from V and 7 bases from J, the gap between germline ends came to 19 bases. There are 15 residues in the CDR3. Germline V gene lookup returns CDR1 SGDLS and CDR2 YYNGEE. For the CDR3, the DNA is TGTGCCAGCAGCGGAGAGGGAAGGACGAACTATGAAGCTTTCTTT. Protein: CASSGEGRTNYEAFF.

This clonotype was detected many times. The chain is built from TRBV6-1 and TRBJ2-4; D gene unclear. Trimming took off 4 bases at V and 8 bases at J, with 12 bases between the two ends. This CDR3 region has 13 residues. The V gene's germline CDR1 is MNHNS and CDR2 SASEGT. The CDR3 spells CASSGSLGDIQYF. CDR3 DNA sequence: TGTGCCAGCAGTGGCTCTCTAGGAGACATTCAGTACTTC.

This clonotype came up a few times. The chain carries TRBV9 and TRBJ2-3; D remains unclear. Germline assignment: CDR1 SGDLS and CDR2 YYNGEE. V lost 3 bases and J lost 2, with 10 bases in between. The CDR3 contains 14 residues. The CDR3 loop is CASSALLHTDTQYF. In DNA form, the CDR3 reads TGTGCCAGCAGCGCCTTACTGCACACAGATACGCAGTATTTT.

V gene TRBV10-3 combines with J gene TRBJ2-7; D might be TRBD1 (6 bases). CDR3 length: 13 residues. CDR1 is ENHRY, CDR2 SYGVKD, per germline. V was clipped by 2 bases and J by 5 bases, with 10 bases between them. CDR3 loop: CAISEGQWDEQYF. DNA of the CDR3: TGTGCCATCAGTGAGGGACAGTGGGACGAGCAGTACTTC.

This clonotype turned up a few times. The J gene is TRBJ2-1, the V gene TRBV20-1; 8 nucleotides agree with TRBD2. V was clipped by 6 bases and J by 10 bases; unmatched bases: 11. The CDR3 consists of 13 residues. Germline V CDR1 and CDR2: DFQATT, SNEGSKA (reference sequence). The DNA for the CDR3 is TGCAGTGCGTTTAGCGGGGCCTTCGGGGAGCAGTTCTTC. Residues: CSAFSGAFGEQFF.